This TCR beta chain was found in a study of T cell responses to AZD1222 COVID-19 vaccine. Study-wide results and caveats: Nearly half of unique spike-specific TCRs reportedly avoided B.1.351 and B.1.1.7 mutated regions. Females outnumbered males among donors, who were mostly white British; clonal diversity was possibly underestimated.

A note on this clone: Its matching antigen is unknown.

The CDR3 contains 11 residues. Germline loops: CDR1 SGHAT, CDR2 FQDESV (reference sequence). The V end lost 4 bases, the J end lost 0 bases, and 0 bases lay between the germline ends. Measured with immunoSEQ multiplex PCR; TCRdb has only the in-frame clones, and not every one. The sample lists about 48,000 clones, 86% occurring once. The chain recombines TRBV11-1 with TRBJ2-5; no clear D gene. The sequence derives from an adult who received the AZD1222 COVID-19 vaccine. Sequenced material: peripheral blood, taken 28 days after the second AZD1222 dose. The CDR3 DNA is TGTGCCAGCAGCTACCAAGAGACCCAGTACTTC. This gives the protein CASSYQETQYF.